This T cell receptor (beta chain) was recovered during a study of blood T cell repertoires in COVID-19. At the level of the study: Sources were T cells, B-cell-depleted T cells, or PBMCs; the material itself was cDNA or gDNA.

Germline CDR1 and CDR2: SGDLS and YYNGEE. V was pared by 0 bases and J by 1 base, with 11 bases between. This CDR3 spans 16 amino acids. Clones were read by immunoSEQ multiplex PCR, and TCRdb kept only the in-frame ones, dropping some. The table lists about 440,000 clones, around 89% of them singletons. Sequencing used peripheral blood. The V call is TRBV9, the J call TRBJ1-3, with D possibly TRBD1 on 5 matching bases. This sequence originates from a woman aged 30 to 39 with acute or convalescent COVID-19. The chain's CDR3 is CASSVAAPGSGNTIYF. The DNA for the CDR3 is TGTGCCAGCAGCGTAGCCGCCCCAGGGTCTGGAAACACCATATATTTT.